One sample yielded the 9 T cell receptor beta chains listed below, sequenced in a study of T cells in Graves' hyperthyroidism and ophthalmopathy. Regions amplified from RNA transcripts were the TCR beta CDR3 regions. Carried out on the TCR CDR3, a first-round RT-PCR used the HTBI primer set. Via MiXCR, TCRdb re-called the multiplex PCR reads, giving one row per CDR3 protein. The sample has 370,000 or so distinct CDR3 sequences; 25% are singletons. Source material: blood. The receptors derive from a man over 45 with Graves' hyperthyroidism.

This sequence joins TRBV14 and TRBJ2-1, with TRBD1 identical over 9 bases. The CDR3 covers 15 residues. V gave up 4 bases and J gave up 2 bases; unmatched junction bases: 3. Germline assignment: CDR1 SGHDN and CDR2 FVKESK. Here the CDR3 reads CASSLRTGAYNEQFF. The CDR3 DNA reads TGTGCCAGCAGCCTCCGGACAGGGGCCTACAATGAGCAGTTCTTC. The full variable domain, in which reference TRBV14 and TRBJ2-1 provide the parts outside the CDR3, is EAGVTQFPSHSVIEKGQTVTLRCDPISGHDNLYWYRRVMGKEIKFLLHFVKESKQDESGMPNNRFLAERTGGTYSTLKVQPAELEDSGVYFCASSLRTGAYNEQFFGPGTRLTVL.

The chain recombines TRBV28 with TRBJ1-2, with D uncertain. Deletions cut 3 bases from V and 6 bases from J, with 14 bases between. Germline-derived CDR1 and CDR2 are MDHEN and SYDVKM. This CDR3 region has 14 residues. The CDR3 protein is CASSFLRGNNGYTF. The CDR3 DNA reads as TGTGCCAGCAGTTTTCTACGGGGAAACAATGGCTACACCTTC.

This clonotype was recorded at least ten times. V and J are TRBV7-2 and TRBJ2-7; D is perhaps TRBD2 (6 bases). Germline V gene lookup returns CDR1 SGHTA and CDR2 FQGNSA. The CDR3 has 18 amino acids. V was shortened by 0 bases and J by 3 bases, with 21 bases between the two germline ends. The CDR3 region is CASSLAPATRLIFYEQYF. CDR3 DNA: TGTGCCAGCAGCTTAGCGCCGGCGACTAGGCTAATATTCTACGAGCAGTACTTC.

This clonotype has a handful of counts. The rearrangement links TRBV20-1 to TRBJ2-7, with D unresolved. V lost 5 bases, J lost 2 bases, and 10 bases lay in between. CDR3 length equals 12 residues. Germline V gene sequence: CDR1 DFQATT, CDR2 SNEGSKA (reference sequence). The CDR3, as DNA: TGCAGTGCTCCTCAAGCTACCTACGAGCAGTACTTC. Encoded protein: CSAPQATYEQYF.

This clonotype has just a few counts. The chain links TRBV5-1 to TRBJ1-5; 8 nucleotides line up with TRBD1. Germline loops: CDR1 SGHRS, CDR2 YFSETQ. The CDR3 extends over 18 amino acids. J lost 0 bases, V lost 5 bases, and 13 bases had no gene match. CDR3 loop: CASSQRPGGIGSNQPQHF. The CDR3, as DNA: TGCGCCAGCAGTCAGAGGCCAGGGGGCATCGGTAGCAATCAGCCCCAGCATTTT.

Worth noting for this clonotype: A read error may be the cause here, since a much bigger clone is one base away. The chain couples TRBV11-3 to TRBJ2-7, with TRBD2 identical over 8 bases. CDR1 SGHNT and CDR2 YENEEA come from the germline V gene. V shed 3 bases, J shed 7 bases, and the junction held 11 bases outside the gene matches. CDR3 length: 15 residues. The CDR3, as DNA: TGTGCCAGCAGCTTGGTATCAGCGGGGGCCCGGGAGCAGTACTTC. Its translation: CASSLVSAGAREQYF.

The sample holds a few counts of this clonotype. The J gene is TRBJ1-1, the V gene TRBV5-1; TRBD1 might be the D (5 bases). V was clipped by 4 bases and J by 5 bases, with 12 bases between them. The CDR3 length is 13 residues. The germline V gene has CDR1 SGHRS and CDR2 YFSETQ. The DNA for the CDR3 is TGCGCCAGCAGCGCTGCGCAGGGAACTGAAGCTTTCTTT. Protein: CASSAAQGTEAFF.

The V call is TRBV11-1, the J call TRBJ1-6; D gene unclear. CDR1 and CDR2 from the germline V gene are SGHAT and FQDESV (reference sequence). The CDR3 totals 15 residues. With 6 bases removed from V and 10 bases from J, the gap between germline ends came to 19 bases. The CDR3 protein is CASSESPTLGSPLHF. The CDR3 DNA is TGTGCCAGCAGTGAGAGTCCGACCTTGGGGTCACCCCTCCACTTT.

This clonotype was counted a few times. The chain is built from TRBV11-3 and TRBJ2-3, with 10 nucleotides matching TRBD1. CDR1 and CDR2 from the germline V gene are SGHNT and YENEEA. The CDR3 runs to 17 residues. The V gene end was trimmed by 4 bases and the J gene end by 4 bases; junction bases not matched to a gene: 11. CDR3 bases: TGTGCCAGCAGCTCCCCTCCCGGGACAGGGGCTTCAGATACGCAGTATTTT. It specifies CASSSPPGTGASDTQYF.